This T cell receptor (beta chain) was recorded in a study of early T cells in non-severe SARS-CoV-2 infection. Germline assignment: CDR1 SGHRS and CDR2 YFSETQ. The CDR3 extends over 12 amino acids. With 0 bases removed from V and 5 bases from J, the gap between germline ends came to 6 bases. Unique molecular identifier tags were affixed to discrete cDNA molecules. TCRdb analysed the 5' RACE reads with MiXCR anew, one entry per CDR3 protein. The data show tens of thousands of distinct CDR3 sequences, 8% to 13% seen once. This clonotype has a count of ten or more. The receptor was derived from an adult who was a healthcare worker with PCR-confirmed SARS-CoV-2 infection or an uninfected control (not recorded which). The sequencing input was whole blood. This chain joins TRBV5-1 and TRBJ2-7, with a possible D match to TRBD2 (5 bases). The CDR3 is CASSLAGDEQYF. The CDR3 bases are TGCGCCAGCAGCTTGGCCGGGGACGAGCAGTACTTC.